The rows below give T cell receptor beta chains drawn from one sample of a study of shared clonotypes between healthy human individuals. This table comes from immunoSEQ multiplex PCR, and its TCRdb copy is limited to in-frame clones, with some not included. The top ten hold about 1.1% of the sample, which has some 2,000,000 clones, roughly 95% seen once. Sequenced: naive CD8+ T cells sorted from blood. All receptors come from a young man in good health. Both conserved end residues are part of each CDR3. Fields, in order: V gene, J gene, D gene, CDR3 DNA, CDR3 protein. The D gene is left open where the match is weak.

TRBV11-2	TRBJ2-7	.	TGTGCCAGCAGCCTCGGTGGGTTCGATGTCAGGTACGAGCAGTACTTC	CASSLGGFDVRYEQYF
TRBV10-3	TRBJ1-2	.	TGTGCCATCAGCAACCCCGGGACCCCAATTAACTATGGCTACACCTTC	CAISNPGTPINYGYTF
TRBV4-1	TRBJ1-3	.	TGCGCCAGCAGCCACCAGACAGGAGCTGGAAACACCATATATTTT	CASSHQTGAGNTIYF
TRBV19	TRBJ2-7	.	TGTGCCAGTAGTATCGGGACAACCTACGAGCAGTACTTC	CASSIGTTYEQYF
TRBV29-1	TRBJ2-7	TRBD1	TGCAGCGTTCGGGGACCGGGACAGGGTCACGAGCAGTACTTC	CSVRGPGQGHEQYF
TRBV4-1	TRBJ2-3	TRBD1	TGCGCCAGCAGCCAAGAACAGGGGGCGTCGGATACGCAGTATTTT	CASSQEQGASDTQYF
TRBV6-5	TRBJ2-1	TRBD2	TGTGCCAGCAGCTTAGCGGGGGCCTACAATGAGCAGTTCTTC	CASSLAGAYNEQFF
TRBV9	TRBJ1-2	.	TGTGCCAGCAGCGTAGGCGGGGGGACGATAGGCTACACCTTC	CASSVGGGTIGYTF
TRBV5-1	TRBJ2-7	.	TGCGCCAGCAGCTTTAGCAGGGCTTACAACGAGCAGTACTTC	CASSFSRAYNEQYF
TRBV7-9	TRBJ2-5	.	TGTGCCAGCACCCTCTTTGGGCAAGAGACCCAGTACTTC	CASTLFGQETQYF
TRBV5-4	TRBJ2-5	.	TGTGCCAGCAGCTTGTACGCCGCGGAGACCCAGTACTTC	CASSLYAAETQYF
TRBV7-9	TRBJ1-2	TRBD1	TGTGCCAGCAGCTCCGGACAGGGTACGCTCTTTGGCTACACCTTC	CASSSGQGTLFGYTF
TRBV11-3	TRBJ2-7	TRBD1	TGTGCCGGGACCGGGACAGGGCATGTGGACGAGCAGTACTTC	CAGTGTGHVDEQYF
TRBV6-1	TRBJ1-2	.	TGTGCCAGCAGTGAAGAACAGCCTAACTATGGCTACACCTTC	CASSEEQPNYGYTF
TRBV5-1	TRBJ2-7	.	TGCGCCAGCAGCTTTTGGACAGACAGGGAGGGAATCGAGCAGTACTTC	CASSFWTDREGIEQYF
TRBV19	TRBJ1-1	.	TGTGCCAGTAGTTTGGGGGCCTCTGAAGCTTTCTTT	CASSLGASEAFF
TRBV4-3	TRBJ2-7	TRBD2	TGCGCCAGCAGCCAGACGCTAGCGGGAGGGAACGAGCAGTACTTC	CASSQTLAGGNEQYF
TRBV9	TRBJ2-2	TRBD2	TGTGCCAGCAGCGTAGATGGACTAGCGGGAACCGGGGAGCTGTTTTTT	CASSVDGLAGTGELFF